The 31 T cell receptor beta chains below were found in one sample sequenced in a study of T cell repertoires in aging, cancer and after chemotherapy. Peripheral blood genomic DNA, not sorted cells or RNA, was the template. Multiplex touch-down PCR with TRB-A/B primers amplified rearranged V-D-J TRB sequences. TCRdb re-derived calls from the multiplex PCR reads in MiXCR, one entry per CDR3 protein. The table has roughly 4,500 distinct CDR3 sequences, about 20% seen once. Sequencing used blood. The source of these receptors is a human donor with a blood cancer.

This clonotype is medium-sized in the sample. V usage is TRBV6-2 or TRBV6-3 and J usage is TRBJ2-5; D remains unclear. The germline V and J ends were trimmed by 0 bases and 2 bases, with 1 base remaining between them. CDR3 length equals 12 residues. CDR1 is MNHEY, CDR2 SVGEGT, per germline. The CDR3 loop is CASSYSQETQYF. The CDR3 DNA sequence: TGTGCCAGCAGTTACTCACAAGAGACCCAGTACTTC.

This clonotype was seen a handful of times. The genes are TRBV20-1 and TRBJ1-4, with 10 bases lining up with TRBD1. CDR1 and CDR2 from the germline V gene are DFQATT and SNEGSKA (reference sequence). This CDR3 comprises 13 residues. Trimming at V came to 6 bases and at J to 8 bases, leaving 6 bases not matched to a gene. CDR3 nucleotides: TGCAGTGCCATCGGACAGGGGGGAGAAAAACTGTTTTTT. It specifies CSAIGQGGEKLFF.

This clonotype is labeled medium-sized (0.01 to 0.1%). The V and J genes are TRBV5-3 and TRBJ1-6; the D gene is possibly TRBD1 (5 bases). TRBV5-3 has ORF status, its function being uncertain. The V end lost 3 bases, the J end lost 0 bases, and 19 bases lay between the germline ends. The CDR3 spans 19 residues. CDR3 residues: CARSWGPREVYSYNSPLHF. In DNA, the CDR3 is TGTGCCAGAAGCTGGGGCCCGAGGGAGGTTTACTCCTATAATTCACCCCTCCACTTT.

This clonotype rates as medium-sized (0.01 to 0.1%). This chain connects TRBV6-2 or TRBV6-3 to TRBJ2-3; 12 bases are a match to TRBD2. V trimming: 0 bases; J trimming: 2 bases; junction bases outside the gene matches: 3. This CDR3 comprises 17 residues. Germline CDR1 reads MNHEY; CDR2 reads SVGEGT. The CDR3 DNA reads TGTGCCAGCAGTTACTCAACTAGCGGGGGGCCCACAGATACGCAGTATTTT. Amino acids: CASSYSTSGGPTDTQYF.

Sample share makes this clonotype medium-sized. The rearrangement links TRBV12-3 or TRBV12-4 to TRBJ1-3; D is uncertain. CDR3 length: 14 amino acids. With 3 bases removed from V and 0 bases from J, the gap between germline ends came to 6 bases. CDR3 coding DNA: TGTGCCAGCAGTTTTGCTTCCTCTGGAAACACCATATATTTT. It encodes CASSFASSGNTIYF.

This chain uses TRBV20-1 with TRBJ2-3; D not resolved. Germline V CDR1 and CDR2: DFQATT, SNEGSKA (reference sequence). The CDR3 has 13 amino acids. With 3 bases removed from V and 2 bases from J, the gap between germline ends came to 9 bases. CDR3 in amino acids: CSARTWSTDTQYF. The CDR3 coding sequence is TGCAGTGCTAGGACTTGGTCCACAGATACGCAGTATTTT.

The sample holds a few counts of this clonotype. The chain couples TRBV27 to TRBJ1-5; TRBD1 agrees at 7 bases. The CDR3 runs to 14 residues. CDR1 and CDR2 (germline): MNHEY, SMNVEV (reference sequence). The J segment lost 5 bases and the V segment lost 6 bases, leaving 7 bases of the junction unmatched. The CDR3 spells CASSLQGSDQPQHF. For the CDR3, the DNA is TGTGCCAGCAGCCTACAGGGGTCCGATCAGCCCCAGCATTTT.

This clonotype is labeled as medium-sized. V gene TRBV29-1 combines with J gene TRBJ2-7, with a tentative D call TRBD1 (5 bases). The CDR3 sequence is 12 residues long. The germline V gene has CDR1 SQVTM and CDR2 ANQGSEA. V was trimmed by 6 bases and J by 1 base, leaving 10 bases between them. CDR3 nucleotides: TGCAGCGTCGTCGACAGTTCCTACGAGCAGTACTTC. This encodes CSVVDSSYEQYF.

Judged by abundance, this clonotype is medium-sized. This chain uses TRBV5-5 with TRBJ1-3; no reliable D call. The germline gives CDR1 SGHKS, CDR2 YYEKEE (reference sequence). The V end lost 7 bases, the J end lost 0 bases, and 14 bases lay between the germline ends. The CDR3 loop spans 15 amino acids. The CDR3 coding sequence is TGTGCCAGCGGCCATTCGGGAGACTCTGGAAACACCATATATTTT. This gives the protein CASGHSGDSGNTIYF.

The chain is built from TRBV11-1 and TRBJ2-7; 8 positions agree with TRBD1. The CDR3 is 12 amino acids. CDR1 is SGHAT and CDR2 is FQDESV in the germline V gene (reference sequence). Trimming cost V 5 bases and J 8 bases; bases outside gene matches: 5. Here the CDR3 reads CASSDQGAQQYF. The CDR3 DNA reads TGTGCCAGCAGCGATCAGGGGGCCCAGCAGTACTTC.

This sequence joins TRBV6-1 and TRBJ2-7; a weak D match, TRBD1 (5 bases). Germline CDR1 MNHNS, CDR2 SASEGT. The CDR3 consists of 13 residues. Trimming took off 3 bases at V and 1 base at J, with 7 bases between the two ends. The CDR3 DNA follows: TGTGCCAGCAGTGACAGGGTATCCTACGAGCAGTACTTC. It is translated as CASSDRVSYEQYF.

This clonotype is categorized as medium-sized. V and J are TRBV19 and TRBJ2-7; 9 nucleotides align to TRBD1. With 4 bases clipped from V and 5 bases from J, the junction kept 6 bases outside the gene matches. Germline CDR1 LNHDA, CDR2 SQIVND (reference sequence). CDR3 length: 14 residues. The CDR3 bases are TGTGCCAGTAGTACGGGACAGGGATTCGACGAGCAGTACTTC. Its translation is CASSTGQGFDEQYF.

This clonotype was picked up a small number of times. The chain is built from TRBV5-1 and TRBJ2-7, with 9 bases matching TRBD2. The germline CDR1 and CDR2 sequences are SGHRS and YFSETQ. The CDR3 covers 15 residues. V was pared by 4 bases and J by 7 bases, with 12 bases of the junction left unmatched. This CDR3 reads CASSPTSGGREEQYF. CDR3 DNA: TGCGCCAGCAGCCCAACGAGCGGGGGGCGTGAAGAGCAGTACTTC. The full variable domain, its missing parts supplied by reference TRBV5-1 and TRBJ2-7, is KAGVTQTPRYLIKTRGQQVTLSCSPISGHRSVSWYQQTPGQGLQFLFEYFSETQRNKGNFPGRFSGRQFSNSRSEMNVSTLELGDSALYLCASSPTSGGREEQYFGPGTRLTVT.

The V call is TRBV10-3, the J call TRBJ1-1; TRBD1 matches 7 bases. Germline CDR1 is ENHRY and CDR2 is SYGVKD. V gave up 2 bases and J gave up 7 bases; unmatched junction bases: 7. This CDR3 spans 14 amino acids. CDR3 nucleotide sequence: TGTGCCATCAGTGAGGCCAGGGGGGTCAGTGAAGCTTTCTTT. Its protein product is CAISEARGVSEAFF.

This clonotype is deemed medium-sized. The V and J genes are TRBV19 and TRBJ2-3; 7 bases map to TRBD2. V lost 4 bases to trimming and J lost 6 bases; unmatched junction nucleotides: 7. Germline-derived CDR1 and CDR2 are LNHDA and SQIVND (reference sequence). This CDR3 comprises 14 residues. Here the CDR3 reads CASSSGEGEDTQYF. The CDR3 DNA sequence: TGTGCCAGTAGTAGTGGGGAGGGAGAGGATACGCAGTATTTT.

By share, this clonotype counts as medium-sized (0.01 to 0.1%). The chain employs TRBV6-5 and TRBJ2-4; TRBD2 is a possible D gene (6 bases). The germline CDR1 and CDR2 sequences are MNHEY and SVGAGI. V lost 5 bases and J 2 bases, leaving 16 bases between the germline ends. The CDR3 is 16 residues long. CDR3 DNA: TGTGCCAGCAGTCCCTCGGGACTTCCCCCCAAAAACATTCAGTACTTC. Its translation: CASSPSGLPPKNIQYF.

The V gene is TRBV18, the J gene TRBJ2-5; D uncertain. The germline V gene has CDR1 KGHSH and CDR2 LQKENI. V was shortened by 7 bases and J by 0 bases, with 18 bases between the two germline ends. The CDR3 length is 16 residues. CDR3 sequence reads: CASYPPPFRYQETQYF. CDR3 nucleotides: TGTGCCAGCTACCCCCCCCCCTTCCGGTACCAAGAGACCCAGTACTTC.

This clonotype rates as medium-sized. J is TRBJ2-5 and V is TRBV6-1; tentatively, D is TRBD2 (7 bases). Germline loops: CDR1 MNHNS, CDR2 SASEGT. V dropped 8 bases and J dropped 0 bases, with 25 bases sitting between them. CDR3 length: 18 amino acids. This CDR3 reads CASRAPYGAGANQETQYF. CDR3 DNA: TGTGCCAGCCGAGCCCCCTATGGGGCGGGGGCCAACCAAGAGACCCAGTACTTC.

This clonotype is judged medium-sized. The chain joins TRBV15 to TRBJ2-7, with TRBD1 matching over 11 bases. The CDR3 spans 15 residues. Trimming took 2 bases from V and 7 from J; bases not matched to a gene: 7. CDR1 is LNHNV and CDR2 is YYDKDF in the germline V gene (reference sequence). CDR3 DNA: TGTGCCACCAGCAGAACGGGACAGGGGGTGTGGGAGCAGTACTTC. Residues: CATSRTGQGVWEQYF.

In this sample, this clonotype turned up a few times. In DNA, the CDR3 is TGTGCCAGCAGTTTCGCGGATCTCTTGCGGACTGAAGCTTTCTTT. Its protein is CASSFADLLRTEAFF. J is TRBJ1-1 and V is TRBV12-3 or TRBV12-4; unclear D gene. The ends were cut back, 3 bases at V and 5 bases at J, with 16 bases in the middle. This CDR3 region has 15 residues.

The rearrangement uses TRBV20-1 and TRBJ1-5; D uncertain. CDR3 size: 13 residues. Deletions cut 2 bases from V and 3 bases from J, with 8 bases between. Germline V lookup: CDR1 DFQATT, CDR2 SNEGSKA (reference sequence). The CDR3 sequence: CSARTSYNQPQHF. The CDR3 DNA is TGCAGTGCTAGAACGTCATACAATCAGCCCCAGCATTTT.

By sample fraction, this clonotype is medium-sized. The chain carries TRBV6-6 and TRBJ1-4; 7 positions agree with TRBD1. Germline loops: CDR1 MNHNY, CDR2 SVGAGI (reference sequence). There are 15 residues in the CDR3. V was pared by 11 bases and J by 4 bases, with 13 bases of the junction left unmatched. DNA of the CDR3: TGTGCCGGAAAGGGGAACCGGGACAGTAATGAAAAACTGTTTTTT. It encodes CAGKGNRDSNEKLFF.

For this clonotype: A single base separates this from a much larger clone, so it may be a read error. V usage is TRBV6-5 and J usage is TRBJ2-5; D is unresolved. The CDR3 is 17 residues long. Germline CDR1 MNHEY, CDR2 SVGAGI. V dropped 4 bases and J dropped 2 bases, with 20 bases sitting between them. CDR3 DNA sequence: TGTGCCAGCAGTTGGCGGCGGTGGGAAAATAATCAAGAGACCCAGTACTTC. Residues: CASSWRRWENNQETQYF.

This chain uses TRBV20-1 with TRBJ1-2; D possibly corresponds to TRBD1 (6 bases). The V gene lost 5 bases and the J gene lost 7 bases, with 23 bases spanning the gap. Germline loops: CDR1 DFQATT, CDR2 SNEGSKA (reference sequence). The CDR3 covers 15 residues. The CDR3, as DNA: TGCAGTGCTCGAACCCGCCCCACGACGGGGGCTGGCTACACCTTC. It codes for CSARTRPTTGAGYTF.

This clonotype showed up just a few times. The chain employs TRBV4-1 and TRBJ2-1; 7 bases are shared with TRBD1. The CDR3 extends over 16 amino acids. CDR1 is MGHRA and CDR2 is YSYEKL in the germline V gene. With V trimmed by 0 bases and J by 5 bases, 7 bases remained unmatched. CDR3: CASSQDRAGGNNEQFF. The CDR3 DNA reads as TGCGCCAGCAGCCAAGATCGGGCAGGGGGAAACAATGAGCAGTTCTTC.

J is TRBJ2-7 and V is TRBV5-1, with 7 bases lining up with TRBD1. V shed 4 bases and J 2 bases; nucleotides not matched to a gene: 6. Germline CDR1 reads SGHRS; CDR2 reads YFSETQ. This CDR3 comprises 14 residues. Here the CDR3 DNA reads TGCGCCAGCAGCCGACAGGGTCCCCCCTACGAGCAGTACTTC. This gives the protein CASSRQGPPYEQYF.

The V call is TRBV20-1, the J call TRBJ1-6; the D is unclear. CDR1 is DFQATT, CDR2 SNEGSKA, per germline (reference sequence). The CDR3 loop spans 16 amino acids. V lost 0 bases to trimming and J lost 8 bases, with 17 bases between them. The DNA for the CDR3 is TGCAGTGCTAGAGATACCCGCGAGGGCGGATATTCACCCCTCCACTTT. Protein product: CSARDTREGGYSPLHF.

By its share, this clonotype is medium-sized. The rearrangement uses TRBV18 and TRBJ2-1; no clear D. CDR1 is KGHSH, CDR2 LQKENI, per germline. The CDR3 totals 15 residues. Trimming removed 4 bases from V and 1 base from J, with 11 bases in between. DNA of the CDR3: TGTGCCAGCTCACTCCAGGTTTCGTCCTACAATGAGCAGTTCTTC. Translating gives CASSLQVSSYNEQFF.

There are a few counts of this clonotype. This chain uses TRBV5-6 with TRBJ1-1, with D uncertain. CDR3 length equals 15 residues. Germline-derived CDR1 and CDR2 are SGHDT and YYEEEE. Trimming removed 0 bases from V and 3 bases from J, with 12 bases in between. The CDR3: CASSLERFADTEAFF. In DNA, the CDR3 is TGTGCCAGCAGCTTGGAAAGGTTTGCTGACACTGAAGCTTTCTTT.

This clonotype was recorded a few times. The J gene is TRBJ2-1, the V gene TRBV20-1; 9 bases are shared with TRBD1. This CDR3 region has 15 residues. V shed 6 bases, J shed 9 bases, and the junction held 15 bases outside the gene matches. Germline V CDR1 and CDR2: DFQATT, SNEGSKA (reference sequence). The CDR3: CSAPPGQGIIGEQFF. As DNA, the CDR3 is TGCAGTGCCCCACCCGGACAGGGGATTATCGGTGAGCAGTTCTTC.

This clonotype was seen once. The gene calls are TRBV5-5 and TRBJ1-5; 7 positions match TRBD1. The CDR3 covers 15 residues. Germline V gene lookup returns CDR1 SGHKS and CDR2 YYEKEE (reference sequence). The J segment lost 6 bases and the V segment lost 4 bases, leaving 10 bases of the junction unmatched. The CDR3 nucleotides are TGTGCCAGCAGCAAAAGACAGGGCGTCGTTCAGCCCCAGCATTTT. Protein product: CASSKRQGVVQPQHF.